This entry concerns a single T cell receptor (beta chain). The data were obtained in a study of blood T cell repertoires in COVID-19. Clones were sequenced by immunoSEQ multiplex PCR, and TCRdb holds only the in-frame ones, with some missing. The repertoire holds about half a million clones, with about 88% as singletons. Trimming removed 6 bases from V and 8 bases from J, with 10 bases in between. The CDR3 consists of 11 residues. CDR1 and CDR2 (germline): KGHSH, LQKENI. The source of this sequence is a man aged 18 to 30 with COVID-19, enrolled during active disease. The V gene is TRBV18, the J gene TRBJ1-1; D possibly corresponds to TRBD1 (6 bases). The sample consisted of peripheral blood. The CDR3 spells CASSSTGEAFF. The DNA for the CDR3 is TGTGCCAGCTCCTCAACAGGGGAAGCTTTCTTT.